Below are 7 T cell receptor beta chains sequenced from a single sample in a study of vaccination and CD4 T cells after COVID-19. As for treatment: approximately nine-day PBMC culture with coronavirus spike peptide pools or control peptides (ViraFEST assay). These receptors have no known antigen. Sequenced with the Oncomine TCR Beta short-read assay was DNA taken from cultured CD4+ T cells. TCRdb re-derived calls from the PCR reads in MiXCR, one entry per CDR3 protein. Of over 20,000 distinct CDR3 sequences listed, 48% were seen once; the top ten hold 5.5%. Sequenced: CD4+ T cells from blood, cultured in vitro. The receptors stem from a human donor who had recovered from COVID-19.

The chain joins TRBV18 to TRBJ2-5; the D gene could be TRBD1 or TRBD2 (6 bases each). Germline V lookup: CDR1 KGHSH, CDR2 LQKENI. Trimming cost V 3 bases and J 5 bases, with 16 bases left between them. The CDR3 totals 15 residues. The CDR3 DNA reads TGTGCCAGCTCACCGGCGCAGGGGAGGCCGGAGACCCAGTACTTC. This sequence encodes CASSPAQGRPETQYF.

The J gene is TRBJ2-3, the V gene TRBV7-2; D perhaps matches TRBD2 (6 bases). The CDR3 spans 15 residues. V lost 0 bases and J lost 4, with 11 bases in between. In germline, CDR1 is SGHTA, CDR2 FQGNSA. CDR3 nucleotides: TGTGCCAGCAGCTTAGCGGGAGGAGGGGCAGATACGCAGTATTTT. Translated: CASSLAGGGADTQYF. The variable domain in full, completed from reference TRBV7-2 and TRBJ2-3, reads GAGVSQSPSNKVTEKGKDVELRCDPISGHTALYWYRQSLGQGLEFLIYFQGNSAPDKSGLPSDRFSAERTGGSVSTLTIQRTQQEDSAVYLCASSLAGGGADTQYFGPGTRLTVL.

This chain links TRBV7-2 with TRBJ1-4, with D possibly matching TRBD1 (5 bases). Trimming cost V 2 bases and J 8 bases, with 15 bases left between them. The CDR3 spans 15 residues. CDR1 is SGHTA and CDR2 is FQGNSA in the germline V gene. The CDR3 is CASSLNGTPGEKLFF. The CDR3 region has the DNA TGTGCCAGCAGCTTAAACGGGACCCCTGGAGAAAAACTGTTTTTT.

CDR3 coding DNA: TGTGCCAGCAGAAGACAGGGGGTAGATACGCAGTATTTT. Its protein is CASRRQGVDTQYF. The rearrangement joins TRBV12-3 or TRBV12-4 to TRBJ2-3; 9 nucleotides align to TRBD1. The CDR3 runs 13 residues. J lost 5 bases, V lost 6 bases, and 3 bases had no gene match.

The CDR3 here is CASSLEAAAYEQYF. The CDR3 DNA reads TGTGCCAGCAGCTTAGAAGCTGCCGCCTACGAGCAGTACTTC. This chain connects TRBV7-2 to TRBJ2-7; no firm D call. Per germline, CDR1 SGHTA and CDR2 FQGNSA. V dropped 1 base and J dropped 2 bases, with 9 bases sitting between them. CDR3 size: 14 residues.

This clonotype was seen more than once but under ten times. CDR3 DNA: TGTGCCAGCAGTTCGACAGGTACGGGCTCCTACGAGCAGTACTTC. Protein: CASSSTGTGSYEQYF. The chain is built from TRBV28 and TRBJ2-7, with a possible D match to TRBD1 (6 bases). From germline, CDR1 is MDHEN and CDR2 SYDVKM. This CDR3 is built from 15 residues. V was cut by 4 bases and J by 0 bases, with 13 bases left in between. Supplemented by reference TRBV28 and TRBJ2-7, the full variable domain reads DVKVTQSSRYLVKRTGEKVFLECVQDMDHENMFWYRQDPGLGLRLIYFSYDVKMKEKGDIPEGYSVSREKKERFSLILESASTNQTSMYLCASSSTGTGSYEQYFGPGTRLTVT.

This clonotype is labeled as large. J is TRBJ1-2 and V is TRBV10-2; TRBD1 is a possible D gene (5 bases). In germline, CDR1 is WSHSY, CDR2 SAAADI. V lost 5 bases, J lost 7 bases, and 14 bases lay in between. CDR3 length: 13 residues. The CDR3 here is CASSSFGTAGYTF. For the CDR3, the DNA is TGCGCCAGCAGTTCCTTCGGGACTGCTGGCTACACCTTC.